Listed below are T cell receptor beta chains from one sample, sequenced in a study of blood T cell repertoires in COVID-19. Only in-frame clones appear in the TCRdb table, and some are missing; sequencing was by immunoSEQ multiplex PCR. The top ten clones hold 1.5% to 2% of a sample with hundreds of thousands of clones, around 80% of them seen once. The sequenced sample consisted of peripheral blood. The receptors come from a woman of 80 years or more with acute or convalescent COVID-19. Each CDR3 is given with its conserved first and last residue. The D gene is left open where the match is weak. Clone size appears in some rows only: once, few, many, or a class for an expanded clone.

d_gene	v_gene	abundance	j_gene	CDR3nt	CDR3aa
TRBD1	TRBV28	.	TRBJ1-1	TGTGCCAGCACCGTGACAGGGGAAGCTTTCTTT	CASTVTGEAFF
.	TRBV7-8	.	TRBJ1-1	TGTGCCAGCAGCCCCACAAGGGGCACTGAAGCTTTCTTT	CASSPTRGTEAFF
.	TRBV29-1	.	TRBJ1-2	TGCAGCGTTCGAGCCTCCTATGGCTACACCTTC	CSVRASYGYTF
.	TRBV12-3/TRBV12-4	.	TRBJ1-4	TGTGCCAGCGGTCGGGGACTCGAAAAACTGTTTTTT	CASGRGLEKLFF
.	TRBV30	.	TRBJ1-5	TGTGCCTGGAGTCCGGGAGCTAATCAGCCCCAGCATTTT	CAWSPGANQPQHF
TRBD2	TRBV18	.	TRBJ2-7	TGTGCCAGCTCACCACAGCCTAGCGGGACGGGGGAGCAGTACTTC	CASSPQPSGTGEQYF
.	TRBV18	.	TRBJ1-4	TGTGCCAGCTCACGCGGTACACTAGATGAAAAACTGTTTTTT	CASSRGTLDEKLFF
TRBD2	TRBV7-8	.	TRBJ2-3	TGTGCCAGCAGCTTGGGAGGGCATACGCAGTATTTT	CASSLGGHTQYF
TRBD2	TRBV7-2	.	TRBJ2-5	TGTGCCAGCAGCTTAGGGGTGGCGGGGGGCCAGGAGACCCAGTACTTC	CASSLGVAGGQETQYF
.	TRBV24-1	.	TRBJ1-2	TGTGCCACCAGCGAGGGACATTCTCCGAAAGGATATGGCTACACCTTC	CATSEGHSPKGYGYTF
.	TRBV9	.	TRBJ1-1	TGTGCCAGCAGCGTATATCGGAACACTGAAGCTTTCTTT	CASSVYRNTEAFF
.	TRBV9	.	TRBJ1-3	TGTGCCAGCAGCGTAGTAGGACAGTCTGGAAACACCATATATTTT	CASSVVGQSGNTIYF
TRBD2	TRBV18	.	TRBJ2-7	TGTGCCAGCTCACCACCCGAAGTTGGAGGGACTAGCGGACCCTACGAGCAGTACTTC	CASSPPEVGGTSGPYEQYF
.	TRBV18	few	TRBJ1-4	TGTGCCAGCTCACCAGGTCTGGGAGAACATGAAAAACTGTTTTTT	CASSPGLGEHEKLFF
TRBD2	TRBV15	.	TRBJ2-6	TGTGCCACCAGCAGAGAGGGGGGGACTGCTGGGGCCAACGTCCTGACTTTC	CATSREGGTAGANVLTF
TRBD1	TRBV6-5	.	TRBJ1-3	TGTGCCAGCAGTTACGACAGGGCAAGTTCGGGAAACACCATATATTTT	CASSYDRASSGNTIYF
.	TRBV5-1	.	TRBJ1-4	TGCGCCAGCAGCTCGGCAACTAATGAAAAACTGTTTTTT	CASSSATNEKLFF
TRBD1	TRBV27	.	TRBJ2-7	TGTGCCAGCAGTTCCCGGACAGGGGCCTACGAGCAGTACTTC	CASSSRTGAYEQYF
.	TRBV6-2/TRBV6-3	.	TRBJ1-4	TGTGCCAGCAGTTACTCGAGCGGTTTTGGTGAAAAACTGTTTTTT	CASSYSSGFGEKLFF
TRBD1	TRBV18	.	TRBJ2-7	TGTGCCAGCTCACCACAGGGGGCCTTCTACGAGCAGTACTTC	CASSPQGAFYEQYF
TRBD1	TRBV6-2/TRBV6-3	once	TRBJ1-1	TGTGCCAGCAGTCGGACAGGGGTCGTCACTGAAGCTTTCTTT	CASSRTGVVTEAFF
.	TRBV6-2/TRBV6-3	.	TRBJ1-2	TGTGCCAGCAGTTTAAGGCCAGGGAGGTCCTATGGCTACACCTTC	CASSLRPGRSYGYTF
.	TRBV28	.	TRBJ1-2	TGTGCCAGCAGTTTAACAGACTATGGCTACACCTTC	CASSLTDYGYTF
.	TRBV5-1	.	TRBJ1-1	TGCGCCAGCAGCGGGAGCAGGACTGAAGCTTTCTTT	CASSGSRTEAFF
TRBD2	TRBV7-3	.	TRBJ2-1	TGTGCCAGCAGCTTAATGCCTAGCGGGAGTTCCTACAATGAGCAGTTCTTC	CASSLMPSGSSYNEQFF
.	TRBV2	.	TRBJ2-4	TGTGCCAGCACACAAGACAGCCAACCTCTTCTAGCCAAAAACATTCAGTACTTC	CASTQDSQPLLAKNIQYF
TRBD1	TRBV6-5	.	TRBJ2-2	TGTGCCAGCAGGGACAGGGCTGGCGGGGAGCTGTTTTTT	CASRDRAGGELFF
.	TRBV19	.	TRBJ1-1	TGTGCCAGTAGTAATCTTTTCTCGGGGTATGTGAACACTGAAGCTTTCTTT	CASSNLFSGYVNTEAFF
.	TRBV5-4	.	TRBJ2-5	TGTGCCAGCAGTTCCCTCTCCAGGTCCCAAGAGACCCAGTACTTC	CASSSLSRSQETQYF
.	TRBV20-1	.	TRBJ2-5	TGCAGTGCTAGTCTTGGCCCAAACCAAGAGACCCAGTACTTC	CSASLGPNQETQYF
TRBD2	TRBV6-2/TRBV6-3	.	TRBJ2-7	TGTGCCAGCAGTTACGGGGTAGCGGGAGGGCCCTCCTACGAGCAGTACTTC	CASSYGVAGGPSYEQYF
TRBD2	TRBV5-6	.	TRBJ2-1	TGTGCCAGCAGCTTGGCCTCTAGCGGGGCTTCCTACAATGAGCAGTTCTTC	CASSLASSGASYNEQFF
TRBD1	TRBV5-4	.	TRBJ1-2	TGTGCCAGCAGCCGAGACAGGGGCTATGGCTACACCTTC	CASSRDRGYGYTF
TRBD1	TRBV11-2	.	TRBJ1-6	TGTGCCAGCAGCCCGAGACAGGGGATCAATTCACCCCTCCACTTT	CASSPRQGINSPLHF
TRBD2	TRBV4-3	.	TRBJ2-2	TGCGCCAGCAGCCGCGGCTCCTTAGCGGGAGTGGCCGGGGAGCTGTTTTTT	CASSRGSLAGVAGELFF
.	TRBV3-1/TRBV3-2	.	TRBJ1-4	TGTGCCAGCGGAGACGCGTCTTTTAATGAAAAACTGTTTTTT	CASGDASFNEKLFF
TRBD1	TRBV7-2	.	TRBJ1-3	TGTGCCAGCAGCCTTAATCAGGGGGGCTACTCTGGAAACACCATATATTTT	CASSLNQGGYSGNTIYF
TRBD2	TRBV5-1	.	TRBJ2-3	TGCGCCAGCAGCCCCCTCCCCCCTAGCGGGAGTACCGATACGCAGTATTTT	CASSPLPPSGSTDTQYF
TRBD1	TRBV19	.	TRBJ1-1	TGTGCCAGTAGACCTATTACCGGGACAGTGAACACTGAAGCTTTCTTT	CASRPITGTVNTEAFF
TRBD1	TRBV7-2	.	TRBJ1-1	TGTGCCAGCAGCTTACTTTCGACAGGGGACACTGAAGCTTTCTTT	CASSLLSTGDTEAFF
.	TRBV28	few	TRBJ1-2	TGTGCCAGCACCCCCAGCGGGCGCCTGCCTGGCTACACCTTC	CASTPSGRLPGYTF